Below, 27 T cell receptor beta chains from the same sample are listed, as sequenced in a study of patients with pleural tuberculosis. TCRdb re-derived calls from the reads in MiXCR, one entry per CDR3 protein. The sample records 45,000 to 55,000 distinct CDR3 sequences, 5.5% to 8% being singletons. The source of these receptors is a human donor with pleural tuberculosis.

Many counts were recorded for this clonotype. DNA for the CDR3: TGCAGTGCGGATGGACAGGGCTCAGATACGCAGTATTTT. Translating it yields CSADGQGSDTQYF. The chain carries TRBV20-1 and TRBJ2-3; 8 nucleotides match TRBD1. V lost 6 bases to trimming and J lost 4 bases; unmatched junction nucleotides: 6. CDR1 is DFQATT and CDR2 is SNEGSKA in the germline V gene (reference sequence). This CDR3 region has 13 residues.

This clonotype was seen many times. The V and J genes are TRBV11-1 and TRBJ1-1; no clear D. The germline gives CDR1 SGHAT, CDR2 FQDESV (reference sequence). Deletions cut 4 bases from V and 0 bases from J, with 12 bases between. The CDR3 covers 15 residues. CDR3 loop: CASSSIILMNTEAFF. As DNA, the CDR3 is TGTGCCAGCAGCTCCATAATCCTGATGAACACTGAAGCTTTCTTT.

This clonotype was seen at least ten times. V usage is TRBV19 and J usage is TRBJ1-3; no firm D call. Trimming stripped 5 bases from V and 1 base from J, with 6 bases between. Germline CDR1 and CDR2: LNHDA and SQIVND (reference sequence). This CDR3 is built from 13 residues. CDR3 in amino acids: CASSSTSGNTIYF. The CDR3 DNA reads as TGTGCCAGTAGTTCGACGTCTGGAAACACCATATATTTT.

This clonotype was counted many times. V gene TRBV11-1 combines with J gene TRBJ1-5; D not certain. V lost 1 base and J lost 5, with 6 bases in between. This CDR3 contains 13 residues. Per the germline V gene, CDR1 is SGHAT and CDR2 is FQDESV (reference sequence). In nucleotides, the CDR3 is TGTGCCAGCAGCTTAGGGCGGGATCAGCCCCAGCATTTT. Its protein is CASSLGRDQPQHF. Variable domain in full (rest from reference TRBV11-1 and TRBJ1-5): EAEVAQSPRYKITEKSQAVAFWCDPISGHATLYWYRQILGQGPELLVQFQDESVVDDSQLPKDRFSAERLKGVDSTLKIQPAELGDSAMYLCASSLGRDQPQHFGDGTRLSIL.

As for this clonotype: This could be a read error, since a much larger clone is one nucleotide away. The chain is built from TRBV4-2 and TRBJ2-3; the D gene could be TRBD1 or TRBD2 (5 bases each). Germline V lookup: CDR1 LGHNA, CDR2 YNFKEQ. V was clipped by 4 bases and J by 0 bases, with 14 bases between them. The length of the CDR3 is 16 residues. The CDR3 nucleotides are TGTGCCAGCAGCCCTAGCCGGACAAGGAGCACAGATACGCAGTATTTT. It specifies CASSPSRTRSTDTQYF.

This clonotype was counted ten times or more. The rearrangement joins TRBV27 to TRBJ2-6; D ambiguous. CDR3 length equals 14 residues. CDR1 MNHEY and CDR2 SMNVEV come from the germline V gene (reference sequence). V lost 4 bases to trimming and J lost 0 bases, with 4 bases between them. CDR3 amino acids: CASSYNSGANVLTF. CDR3 bases: TGTGCCAGCAGTTATAACTCTGGGGCCAACGTCCTGACTTTC.

This clonotype showed up many times. The chain joins TRBV11-2 to TRBJ2-1; D is unclear. Trimming pared 2 bases from V and 6 bases from J, leaving 14 bases between. Germline lookup yields CDR1 SGHAT and CDR2 FQNNGV. This CDR3 is 15 amino acids long. CDR3 protein: CASSLRPVFSNEQFF. Here the CDR3 DNA reads TGTGCCAGCAGCTTACGTCCGGTGTTCAGCAATGAGCAGTTCTTC.

This clonotype was counted at least ten times. The genes are TRBV3-1 and TRBJ2-1, with 9 bases fitting TRBD1. Germline assignment: CDR1 LGHDT and CDR2 YNNKEL (reference sequence). V lost 4 bases to trimming and J lost 8 bases; unmatched junction nucleotides: 6. This CDR3 region has 14 residues. CDR3 protein: CASSRRQGEYEQFF. Written as DNA, the CDR3 is TGTGCCAGCAGCCGGAGACAGGGGGAGTATGAGCAGTTCTTC.

This clonotype has at least ten counts. DNA of the CDR3: TGTGCCAGCAGCGCCCAGACTAGCGGAAAGTCCTACGAGCAGTACTTC. It translates to CASSAQTSGKSYEQYF. The J gene is TRBJ2-7, the V gene TRBV11-1, with 9 bases fitting TRBD2. The CDR3 covers 16 residues. The V and J ends lost 5 bases and 1 base, in that order; junction bases with no gene match: 9. CDR1 SGHAT and CDR2 FQDESV come from the germline V gene (reference sequence).

This chain connects TRBV29-1 to TRBJ2-7, with D tentatively TRBD1 (6 bases). The CDR3 contains 13 residues. V lost 3 bases and J lost 2, with 11 bases in between. Germline V CDR1 and CDR2: SQVTM, ANQGSEA. CDR3 nucleotides: TGCAGCGTTGAGCATGGGGACACCTACGAGCAGTACTTC. Translated: CSVEHGDTYEQYF.

This clonotype occurred a few times. The chain is built from TRBV18 and TRBJ2-7; the D is unclear. This CDR3 is 13 amino acids long. V was shortened by 5 bases and J by 0 bases, with 8 bases between the two germline ends. Germline-derived CDR1 and CDR2 are KGHSH and LQKENI. DNA for the CDR3: TGTGCCAGCTCAAGTTCCCTCTCCTACGAGCAGTACTTC. Protein: CASSSSLSYEQYF.

The J gene is TRBJ2-5, the V gene TRBV20-1; TRBD1 matches 7 bases. The CDR3 spans 17 residues. Per the germline V gene, CDR1 is DFQATT and CDR2 is SNEGSKA (reference sequence). After removal of 6 bases from V and 2 bases from J, the junction contained 18 bases not matched to a gene. The CDR3 region is CSANPSFGTARQETQYF. The CDR3 DNA reads as TGCAGTGCCAACCCTTCCTTCGGGACAGCGAGACAAGAGACCCAGTACTTC.

This clonotype was seen ten or more times. The chain combines TRBV18 with TRBJ1-1; a possible D gene is TRBD1 (5 bases). Trimming pared 3 bases from V and 0 bases from J, leaving 11 bases between. This CDR3 region has 15 residues. The germline CDR1 and CDR2 sequences are KGHSH and LQKENI. In DNA, the CDR3 is TGTGCCAGCTCACCTCTGACAGCCGTGAACACTGAAGCTTTCTTT. This sequence encodes CASSPLTAVNTEAFF.

A remark on this clonotype: This sequence may be a read error, since a much larger clone differs from it by one base. The chain carries TRBV6-1 and TRBJ1-1; D gene unclear. Per germline, CDR1 MNHNS and CDR2 SASEGT. The CDR3 is 13 residues long. The CDR3 region is CATSEVVGTEAFF. The DNA of the CDR3 is TGTGCCACCAGTGAAGTTGTAGGCACTGAAGCTTTCTTT.

This clonotype was seen at least ten times. V is TRBV12-3 or TRBV12-4 and J is TRBJ2-2, with 7 bases fitting TRBD1. The CDR3 runs to 15 residues. J gave up 0 bases and V 6 bases, and 4 bases lay outside the gene matches. As DNA, the CDR3 is TGTGCCAGCAGAGCCGGGACAGCGAACACCGGGGAGCTGTTTTTT. Encoded protein: CASRAGTANTGELFF.

This clonotype was recorded at least ten times. The rearrangement links TRBV20-1 to TRBJ1-1, with D perhaps matching TRBD1 (5 bases). Trimming pared 0 bases from V and 1 base from J, leaving 12 bases between. Germline V lookup: CDR1 DFQATT, CDR2 SNEGSKA (reference sequence). This CDR3 spans 15 amino acids. The CDR3 region has the DNA TGCAGTGCTAGAGATTCGGGGGGAGGGAACACTGAAGCTTTCTTT. Its translation is CSARDSGGGNTEAFF.

The rearrangement joins TRBV5-1 to TRBJ2-1, with TRBD2 identical over 14 bases. The CDR3 is 16 residues long. With V trimmed by 2 bases and J by 8 bases, 6 bases remained unmatched. Germline V gene data show CDR1 as SGHRS and CDR2 as YFSETQ. CDR3 in amino acids: CASSLGTSGRPDEQFF. The CDR3 coding sequence is TGCGCCAGCAGCTTAGGGACTAGCGGGAGACCCGATGAGCAGTTCTTC.

This sequence joins TRBV12-3 or TRBV12-4 and TRBJ2-3; 7 nucleotides line up with TRBD1. This CDR3 region has 15 residues. Trimming at V came to 6 bases and at J to 3 bases, leaving 9 bases not matched to a gene. The CDR3 loop reads CASSPGTDLTDTQYF. The CDR3 nucleotides read TGTGCCAGCAGCCCCGGGACAGATTTAACAGATACGCAGTATTTT.

The rearrangement links TRBV30 to TRBJ2-5, with TRBD1 matching 7 bases. Germline values: CDR1 GTSNPN, CDR2 SVGIG (reference sequence). CDR3 length equals 13 residues. The junction had 9 bases not matched to a gene; V was cut back by 8 bases and J by 3 bases. The CDR3 region is CAGFSGQKETQYF. The DNA of the CDR3 is TGTGCCGGCTTTTCGGGACAGAAAGAGACCCAGTACTTC.

This clonotype occurred many times. The rearrangement links TRBV3-1 to TRBJ2-1, with TRBD2 identical over 7 bases. Unmatched junction bases numbered 7, after V lost 5 bases and J lost 9 bases. This CDR3 is 13 amino acids long. The germline V gene encodes CDR1 LGHDT and CDR2 YNNKEL (reference sequence). CDR3 nucleotides: TGTGCCAGCAGCAGCGGGACTAACCTTGAGCAGTTCTTC. Its protein product is CASSSGTNLEQFF.

This clonotype was seen many times. V usage is TRBV2 and J usage is TRBJ2-7, with 8 bases matching TRBD2. Germline CDR1 SNHLY, CDR2 FYNNEI. The ends lost 6 bases at V and 3 bases at J; junction bases unmatched: 10. This CDR3 spans 15 amino acids. The CDR3 sequence is CASRADAGGVYEQYF. DNA of the CDR3: TGTGCCAGCAGGGCCGACGCGGGAGGTGTCTACGAGCAGTACTTC.

This clonotype was observed many times. The chain joins TRBV12-3 or TRBV12-4 to TRBJ1-1; 7 bases map to TRBD1. V gave up 3 bases and J gave up 8 bases; unmatched junction bases: 3. The CDR3 contains 12 residues. The CDR3 is CASSFWGQEAFF. The CDR3 region has the DNA TGTGCCAGCAGTTTTTGGGGACAGGAAGCTTTCTTT.

The rearrangement links TRBV5-4 to TRBJ2-1, with TRBD2 matching 11 bases. The germline V gene has CDR1 SGHNT and CDR2 YYREEE (reference sequence). Trimming took 0 bases from V and 9 from J; bases not matched to a gene: 5. This CDR3 has 15 amino acids. CDR3 sequence: CASSLGGLAGFEQFF. The CDR3 nucleotides read TGTGCCAGCAGCTTGGGTGGACTAGCGGGTTTTGAGCAGTTCTTC.

Ten or more counts support this clonotype. V usage is TRBV20-1 and J usage is TRBJ2-1; no definite D call. Germline CDR1 is DFQATT and CDR2 is SNEGSKA (reference sequence). The CDR3 runs to 12 residues. Trimming cost V 6 bases and J 10 bases, with 16 bases left between them. CDR3 coding DNA: TGCAGTGCCCTACCCTACGGGCTGGAGCAGTTCTTC. This sequence encodes CSALPYGLEQFF.

This clonotype was seen many times. The chain links TRBV20-1 to TRBJ2-7, with TRBD2 identical over 7 bases. In germline, CDR1 is DFQATT, CDR2 SNEGSKA (reference sequence). This CDR3 has 16 residues. V trimming: 0 bases; J trimming: 7 bases; junction bases outside the gene matches: 15. CDR3 DNA sequence: TGCAGTGCTAGAGATGGGCGGGAGATCACCGACGGGGAGCAGTACTTC. This translates into CSARDGREITDGEQYF.

This clonotype was seen many times. The chain employs TRBV12-3 or TRBV12-4 and TRBJ1-3; 10 nucleotides match TRBD1. The CDR3 consists of 15 residues. J gave up 0 bases and V 6 bases, and 2 bases lay outside the gene matches. CDR3 region: CASRRTGGSGNTIYF. The CDR3 coding sequence is TGTGCCAGCAGACGGACAGGGGGCTCTGGAAACACCATATATTTT.

In its sample, this clonotype was seen a few times. The chain recombines TRBV5-4 with TRBJ2-3, with TRBD2 identical over 7 bases. This CDR3 comprises 14 residues. Germline-derived CDR1 and CDR2 are SGHNT and YYREEE (reference sequence). V was pared by 5 bases and J by 2 bases, with 5 bases of the junction left unmatched. CDR3 DNA sequence: TGTGCCAGCAGTTTCAGCGGGACCACAGATACGCAGTATTTT. Its translation is CASSFSGTTDTQYF. Together with reference TRBV5-4 and TRBJ2-3, the CDR3 gives the full variable domain: ETGVTQSPTHLIKTRGQQVTLRCSSQSGHNTVSWYQQALGQGPQFIFQYYREEENGRGNFPPRFSGLQFPNYSSELNVNALELDDSALYLCASSFSGTTDTQYFGPGTRLTVL.